This entry concerns a single T cell receptor beta chain. V lost 0 bases and J 4 bases, leaving 12 bases between the germline ends. The CDR3 sequence is 15 residues long. Germline CDR1 LGHNA, CDR2 YNFKEQ. This sample was taken from a study of blood T cell repertoires in COVID-19. Whole-study context: Whether acute or convalescent, the COVID-19 samples came from the United States, Italy and Spain. T cells, B-cell-depleted T cells, or PBMCs provided the cDNA or gDNA that served as material.

Authors' analysis steps: Estimated nucleated cell counts came from reference gene primer amplification. TCRdb's table, derived via immunoSEQ multiplex PCR, lists solely in-frame clones and lacks some. That table gives V, J and clone size, and the DNA gave D and trimming. The sample includes about 520,000 clones, over 75% seen only once; the top ten take 3.2%. This receptor was taken from a human donor in a cohort sampled during active COVID-19. The rearrangement links TRBV4-2 to TRBJ1-2, with unresolved D. Source material: peripheral blood. In DNA form, the CDR3 reads TGTGCCAGCAGCCAAGATATCCAGGCAGGCTATGGCTACACCTTC. The encoded protein is CASSQDIQAGYGYTF.